The clone carrying this TCR beta chain was detected many times. The data were obtained in a study of tumor-infiltrating lymphocytes in primary liver carcinoma. On the study more broadly: Surgery removed the patients' primary liver carcinoma. The cohort included men and women aged 30 to 69 years.

V lost 2 bases to trimming and J lost 3 bases, with 11 bases between them. In germline, CDR1 is SGHAT, CDR2 FQNNGV. This CDR3 has 15 amino acids. The investigators made TCR beta cDNA from roughly 0.55 ug total RNA, using a constant-region primer. Three rounds of nested multiplex PCR with slightly modified ARM-PCR produced TCR beta libraries. Researchers ran the first two PCR rounds for 9 to 10 cycles each with TRBV1-TRBV30 forward primers and a C-beta reverse primer. TCRdb reprocessed the multiplex PCR reads via MiXCR and lists one record per CDR3 protein. In the table there are about 320,000 distinct CDR3 sequences, roughly 60% of which are singletons. They got blood RNA out of unsorted whole blood and also pulled out germline DNA. A sample of roughly 4 milliliters of peripheral blood was taken before surgery.

The sequenced sample consisted of peripheral blood. The rearrangement joins TRBV11-2 to TRBJ2-1; D ambiguous. The TCR comes from a woman younger than 45 with primary liver carcinoma and hepatitis B virus infection. The CDR3: CASSLLASDYNEQFF. The CDR3, as DNA: TGTGCCAGCAGCTTATTGGCTAGTGACTACAATGAGCAGTTCTTC.